The 21 T cell receptor beta chains below all came from one sample that was sequenced in a study of T cells expressing NK-cell markers. TCRdb reworked the 5' RACE reads into one entry per CDR3 protein, no DNA. This repertoire includes some 460,000 distinct CDR3 sequences. The sequenced sample was blood T cells: a sorted CD56 or NKG2C T cell subset, CD4+ or CD8+ T cells, or bulk PBMC T cells (not recorded which). All receptors come from a woman aged 45-65 years in good health.

This rearrangement joins TRBV6-2 or TRBV6-3 to TRBJ1-1. This CDR3 is 12 amino acids long. CDR1 and CDR2 (germline): MNHEY, SVGEGT. The CDR3 region is CASSYSRKGAFF.

The J gene is TRBJ1-4, the V gene TRBV7-9; no DNA is available, so the TRBD1 call from TCRdb remains unchecked. The CDR3 runs 14 residues. CDR1 SEHNR and CDR2 FQNEAQ come from the germline V gene (reference sequence). CDR3 residues: CASSPSGMEEKLFF.

The chain combines TRBV11-3 with TRBJ2-2. Germline-derived CDR1 and CDR2 are SGHNT and YENEEA. This CDR3 region has 17 residues. The CDR3 loop is CASSLDSGFANTGELFF.

The CDR3 protein is CSARTDRGDLYSNQPQHF. V and J are TRBV20-1 and TRBJ1-5; checking the TCRdb D call of TRBD1 is not possible without DNA. The CDR3 totals 18 residues. CDR1 and CDR2 from the germline V gene are DFQATT and SNEGSKA (reference sequence).

V is TRBV27 and J is TRBJ2-7; with no DNA, the TCRdb D assignment of TRBD2 cannot be verified. Germline lookup yields CDR1 MNHEY and CDR2 SMNVEV (reference sequence). CDR3 size: 17 residues. The CDR3 sequence is CASTGLAGVSPTSEQYF.

The chain recombines TRBV19 with TRBJ2-5; TCRdb proposes TRBD1, but this gene call is untestable without DNA. The CDR3 runs 15 residues. The germline CDR1 and CDR2 sequences are LNHDA and SQIVND (reference sequence). CDR3 amino acids: CASSRGFRGLETQYF.

The chain joins TRBV20-1 to TRBJ2-1; TCRdb selects TRBD2, and the lack of DNA leaves this call unchecked. This CDR3 has 14 amino acids. Germline CDR1 is DFQATT and CDR2 is SNEGSKA (reference sequence). This CDR3 reads CSARDPWGPNEQFF.

The rearrangement uses TRBV6-5 and TRBJ2-1; TCRdb picks TRBD1, but there is no DNA to check that call. The germline V gene encodes CDR1 MNHEY and CDR2 SVGAGI. CDR3 length: 15 residues. The CDR3 sequence is CASSYSWGQTNEQFF.

This sequence joins TRBV24-1 and TRBJ2-5; the TRBD1 assignment by TCRdb is unverifiable without DNA. Germline V CDR1 and CDR2: KGHDR, SFDVKD. This CDR3 comprises 17 residues. This CDR3 is CATSDSRDRGPSETQYF.

The chain carries TRBV29-1 and TRBJ2-7; TCRdb indicates TRBD1, and absent DNA this call remains unverified. Germline V gene lookup returns CDR1 SQVTM and CDR2 ANQGSEA. This CDR3 is built from 12 residues. The CDR3 region is CSARDLGYEQYF.

The rearrangement joins TRBV24-1 to TRBJ2-3; absent DNA, TCRdb's TRBD1 call cannot be checked. The CDR3 length is 16 residues. Looked up from germline, CDR1 is KGHDR and CDR2 is SFDVKD. CDR3 region: CATSEPTGTSTDTQYF.

The chain combines TRBV2 with TRBJ1-5; the TCRdb D gene call, TRBD1, has no DNA to confirm it. The CDR3 sequence is 16 residues long. Germline V CDR1 and CDR2: SNHLY, FYNNEI. This chain's CDR3 is CASRGGAAGGRQPQHF.

The chain links TRBV27 to TRBJ1-5; TCRdb gives TRBD1 as the D gene, but with no DNA this cannot be confirmed. The germline V gene encodes CDR1 MNHEY and CDR2 SMNVEV (reference sequence). The CDR3 consists of 15 residues. This CDR3 reads CASSLEGEGGQPQHF.

The chain joins TRBV10-3 to TRBJ2-1. The CDR3 contains 13 residues. Germline values: CDR1 ENHRY, CDR2 SYGVKD. The CDR3 loop is CAISASVGIEQFF.

The chain recombines TRBV5-6 with TRBJ2-1; TCRdb designates TRBD1, a call that cannot be tested without DNA. The germline gives CDR1 SGHDT, CDR2 YYEEEE. The CDR3 runs to 15 residues. The CDR3: CASSPNPGQGAEQFF.

This chain links TRBV28 with TRBJ2-4; the D call from TCRdb, TRBD2, cannot be confirmed without DNA. Looked up from germline, CDR1 is MDHEN and CDR2 is SYDVKM. The CDR3 is made up of 14 amino acids. This chain's CDR3 is CASSFFGGGDIQYF.

The chain carries TRBV24-1 and TRBJ2-3; TCRdb proposes TRBD2, but this gene call is untestable without DNA. The CDR3 is 18 amino acids. Germline CDR1 reads KGHDR; CDR2 reads SFDVKD. CDR3 loop: CATSDPGTSGIKRDTQYF.

V is TRBV5-1 and J is TRBJ1-1. This CDR3 has 13 amino acids. Germline V CDR1 and CDR2: SGHRS, YFSETQ. CDR3 residues: CASSVDGATEAFF. Using reference TRBV5-1 and TRBJ1-1 for the parts outside the CDR3, the full variable domain is KAGVTQTPRYLIKTRGQQVTLSCSPISGHRSVSWYQQTPGQGLQFLFEYFSETQRNKGNFPGRFSGRQFSNSRSEMNVSTLELGDSALYLCASSVDGATEAFFGQGTRLTVV.

The V call is TRBV12-3 or TRBV12-4, the J call TRBJ2-1; the TRBD2 assignment by TCRdb is unverifiable without DNA. The CDR3 contains 17 residues. This chain's CDR3 is CASSLNGAVAGVDEQFF.

The rearrangement joins TRBV9 to TRBJ2-7; there is no DNA to check the TCRdb D call of TRBD1. The length of the CDR3 is 15 residues. In germline, CDR1 is SGDLS, CDR2 YYNGEE. The CDR3 loop is CASSGGDLGAVEQYF.

The CDR3 here is CASSLQGGNPGELFF. This chain uses TRBV5-1 with TRBJ2-2; TCRdb's D gene call, TRBD2, goes unchecked for lack of DNA. Germline CDR1 is SGHRS and CDR2 is YFSETQ. CDR3 length equals 15 residues.